Sequencing of this T cell receptor (beta chain) was carried out in a study of T cell responses to AZD1222 COVID-19 vaccine. A remark on this clone: Its target is not known.

Measured with immunoSEQ multiplex PCR; TCRdb has only the in-frame clones, and not every one. The data contain 150,000 to 200,000 clones, around 90% of them singletons. The CDR3 has 12 amino acids. The V gene lost 6 bases and the J gene lost 4 bases, with 7 bases spanning the gap. Germline V gene data show CDR1 as MNHEY and CDR2 as SVGAGI. Study-wide findings and caveats: As reported, nearly half of all spike-specific TCRs target variant regions that are unmutated. Among the donors, most were white British and more were female, and clonal diversity was possibly underestimated. Baseline seropositivity characterized only six AZD1222 recipients.

The sample in question was peripheral blood, obtained 28 days after the second AZD1222 dose. The chain joins TRBV6-5 to TRBJ1-5; D gene ambiguous. The sequence derives from an adult who received the AZD1222 COVID-19 vaccine. CDR3 coding DNA: TGTGCCAGCAGGGCACAGAATCAGCCCCAGCATTTT. Amino acids: CASRAQNQPQHF.